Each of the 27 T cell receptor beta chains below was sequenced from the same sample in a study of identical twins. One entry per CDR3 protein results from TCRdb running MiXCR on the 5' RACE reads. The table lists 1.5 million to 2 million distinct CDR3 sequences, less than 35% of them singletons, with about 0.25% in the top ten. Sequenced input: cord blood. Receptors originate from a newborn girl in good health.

The CDR3, as DNA: TGCAGTGCTAGAAGGCGACAGGTCGGCGGGGAGCTGTTTTTT. Amino acid sequence: CSARRRQVGGELFF. The chain couples TRBV20-1 to TRBJ2-2; TRBD1 is a possible D gene (6 bases). Germline V gene lookup returns CDR1 DFQATT and CDR2 SNEGSKA (reference sequence). The CDR3 runs 14 residues. Trimming cost V 2 bases and J 7 bases, with 14 bases left between them.

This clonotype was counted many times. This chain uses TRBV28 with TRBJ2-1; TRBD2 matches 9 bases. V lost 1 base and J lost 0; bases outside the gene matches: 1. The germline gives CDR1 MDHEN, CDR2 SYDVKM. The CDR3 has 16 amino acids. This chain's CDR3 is CASSLYSGSSYNEQFF. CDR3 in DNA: TGTGCCAGCAGTTTATATAGCGGGAGCTCCTACAATGAGCAGTTCTTC.

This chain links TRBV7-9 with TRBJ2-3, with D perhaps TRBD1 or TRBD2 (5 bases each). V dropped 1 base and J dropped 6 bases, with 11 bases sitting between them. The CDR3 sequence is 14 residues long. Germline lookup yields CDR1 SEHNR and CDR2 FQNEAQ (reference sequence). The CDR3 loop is CASSLGLREDTQYF. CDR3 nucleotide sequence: TGTGCCAGCAGCTTAGGTCTCAGGGAGGATACGCAGTATTTT.

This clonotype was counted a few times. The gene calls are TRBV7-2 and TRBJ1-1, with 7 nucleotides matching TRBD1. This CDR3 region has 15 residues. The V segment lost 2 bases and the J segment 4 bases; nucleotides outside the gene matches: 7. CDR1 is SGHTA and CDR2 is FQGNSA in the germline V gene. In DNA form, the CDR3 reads TGTGCCAGCAGCTTACGACAGGGACGGGGCACTGAAGCTTTCTTT. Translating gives CASSLRQGRGTEAFF.

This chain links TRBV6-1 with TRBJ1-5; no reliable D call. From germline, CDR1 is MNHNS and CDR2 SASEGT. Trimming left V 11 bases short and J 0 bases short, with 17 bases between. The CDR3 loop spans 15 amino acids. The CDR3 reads CAGARTAYSNQPQHF. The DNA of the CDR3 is TGTGCCGGCGCCAGGACGGCTTATAGCAATCAGCCCCAGCATTTT.

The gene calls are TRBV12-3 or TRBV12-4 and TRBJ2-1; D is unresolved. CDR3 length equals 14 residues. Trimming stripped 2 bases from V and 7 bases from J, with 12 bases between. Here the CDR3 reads CASSLRQDENEQFF. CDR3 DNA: TGTGCCAGCAGTTTAAGGCAGGATGAGAATGAGCAGTTCTTC.

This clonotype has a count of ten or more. The CDR3 is CASGLGHNEQFF. The CDR3 bases are TGTGCTAGTGGTTTGGGTCACAATGAGCAGTTCTTC. The chain has TRBV12-5 and TRBJ2-1; D is unresolved. CDR3 length: 12 residues. Trimming cost V 1 base and J 5 bases, with 3 bases left between them. The germline gives CDR1 LGHNT, CDR2 FRNRAP. Filled out from reference TRBV12-5 and TRBJ2-1, the complete variable domain reads DARVTQTPRHKVTEMGQEVTMRCQPILGHNTVFWYRQTMMQGLELLAYFRNRAPLDDSGMPKDRFSAEMPDATLATLKIQPSEPRDSAVYFCASGLGHNEQFFGPGTRLTVL.

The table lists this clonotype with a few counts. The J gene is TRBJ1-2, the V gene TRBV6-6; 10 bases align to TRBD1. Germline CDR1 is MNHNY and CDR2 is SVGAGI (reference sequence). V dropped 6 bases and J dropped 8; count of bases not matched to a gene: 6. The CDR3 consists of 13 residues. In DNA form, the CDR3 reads TGTGCCAGCAGCCGAGACAGGGGGCAAGGCTACACCTTC. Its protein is CASSRDRGQGYTF.

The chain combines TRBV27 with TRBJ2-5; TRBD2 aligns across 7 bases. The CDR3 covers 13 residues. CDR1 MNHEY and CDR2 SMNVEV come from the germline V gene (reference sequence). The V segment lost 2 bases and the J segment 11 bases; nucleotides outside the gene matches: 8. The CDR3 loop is CASSLASNGGQYF. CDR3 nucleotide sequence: TGTGCCAGCAGTTTAGCCTCTAACGGGGGGCAGTACTTC.

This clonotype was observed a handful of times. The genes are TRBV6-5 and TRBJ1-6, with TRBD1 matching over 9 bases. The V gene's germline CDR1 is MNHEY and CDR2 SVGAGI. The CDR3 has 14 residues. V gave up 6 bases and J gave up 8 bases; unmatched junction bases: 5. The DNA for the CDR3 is TGTGCCAGCAGCCCACAGGGGGCTGATTCACCCCTCCACTTT. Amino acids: CASSPQGADSPLHF.

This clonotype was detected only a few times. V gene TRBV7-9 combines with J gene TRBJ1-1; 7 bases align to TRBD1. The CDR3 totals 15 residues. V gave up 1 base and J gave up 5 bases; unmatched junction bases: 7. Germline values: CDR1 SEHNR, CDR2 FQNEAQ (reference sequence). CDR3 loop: CASSLVQTGRTEAFF. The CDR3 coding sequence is TGTGCCAGCAGCTTAGTCCAGACAGGGAGGACTGAAGCTTTCTTT.

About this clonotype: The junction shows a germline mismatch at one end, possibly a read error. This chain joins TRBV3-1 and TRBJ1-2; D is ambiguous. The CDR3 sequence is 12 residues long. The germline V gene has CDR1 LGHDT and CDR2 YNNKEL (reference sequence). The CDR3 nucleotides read TGTGCCAGCAGCCAAGTAAACTATGGCCACACCTTC. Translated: CASSQVNYGHTF.

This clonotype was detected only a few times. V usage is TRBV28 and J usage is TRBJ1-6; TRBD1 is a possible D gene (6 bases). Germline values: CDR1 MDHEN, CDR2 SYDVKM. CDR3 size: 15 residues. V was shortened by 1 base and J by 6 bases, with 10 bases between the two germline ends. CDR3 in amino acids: CASSLYRAANSPLHF. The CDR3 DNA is TGTGCCAGCAGTTTATACAGGGCAGCTAATTCACCCCTCCACTTT. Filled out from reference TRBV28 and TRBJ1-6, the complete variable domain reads DVKVTQSSRYLVKRTGEKVFLECVQDMDHENMFWYRQDPGLGLRLIYFSYDVKMKEKGDIPEGYSVSREKKERFSLILESASTNQTSMYLCASSLYRAANSPLHFGNGTRLTVT.

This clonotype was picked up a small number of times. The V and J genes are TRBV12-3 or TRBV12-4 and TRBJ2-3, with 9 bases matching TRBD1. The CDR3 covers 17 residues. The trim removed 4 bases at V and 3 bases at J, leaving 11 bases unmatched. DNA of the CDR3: TGTGCCAGCAGTTCCACGGGACAGGGAATTTGGACAGATACGCAGTATTTT. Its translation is CASSSTGQGIWTDTQYF.

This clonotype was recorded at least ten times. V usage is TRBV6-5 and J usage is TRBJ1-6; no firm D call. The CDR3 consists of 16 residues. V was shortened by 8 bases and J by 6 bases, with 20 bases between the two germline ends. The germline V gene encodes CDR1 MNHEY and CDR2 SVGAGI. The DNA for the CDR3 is TGTGCCAGCCTCCCGCTCAGTGGATCGTTTAATTCACCCCTCCACTTT. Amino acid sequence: CASLPLSGSFNSPLHF.

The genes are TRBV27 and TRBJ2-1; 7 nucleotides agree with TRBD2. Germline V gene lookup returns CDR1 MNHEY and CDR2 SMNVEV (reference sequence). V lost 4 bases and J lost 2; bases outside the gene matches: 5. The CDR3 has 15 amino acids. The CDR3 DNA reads TGTGCCAGCAGTTCTCCCCTAGCGGCCTACAATGAGCAGTTCTTC. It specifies CASSSPLAAYNEQFF.

The CDR3 DNA reads as TGTGCCAGCTCCCCAATTGTCGGACTCCCCAGAGACACAGATACGCAGTATTTT. Its translation is CASSPIVGLPRDTDTQYF. The rearrangement links TRBV7-2 to TRBJ2-3; TRBD2 is a possible D gene (5 bases). Germline assignment: CDR1 SGHTA and CDR2 FQGNSA. V dropped 8 bases and J dropped 2 bases, with 26 bases sitting between them. The CDR3 consists of 18 residues. The full variable domain, its missing parts supplied by reference TRBV7-2 and TRBJ2-3, is GAGVSQSPSNKVTEKGKDVELRCDPISGHTALYWYRQSLGQGLEFLIYFQGNSAPDKSGLPSDRFSAERTGGSVSTLTIQRTQQEDSAVYLCASSPIVGLPRDTDTQYFGPGTRLTVL.

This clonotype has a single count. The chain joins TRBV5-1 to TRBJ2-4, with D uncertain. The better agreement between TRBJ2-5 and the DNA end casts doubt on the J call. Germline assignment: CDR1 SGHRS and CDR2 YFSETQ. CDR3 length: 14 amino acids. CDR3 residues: CASSLRIFQETQYF. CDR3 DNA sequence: TGCGCCAGCTCGCTGAGGATCTTTCAAGAGACCCAGTACTTC.

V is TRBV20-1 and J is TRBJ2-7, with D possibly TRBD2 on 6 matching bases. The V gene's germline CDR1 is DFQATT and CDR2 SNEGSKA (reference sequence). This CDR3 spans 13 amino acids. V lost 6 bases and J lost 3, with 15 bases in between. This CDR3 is CSASRDSNYEQYF. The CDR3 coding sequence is TGCAGTGCGTCCCGGGACTCCAACTACGAGCAGTACTTC.

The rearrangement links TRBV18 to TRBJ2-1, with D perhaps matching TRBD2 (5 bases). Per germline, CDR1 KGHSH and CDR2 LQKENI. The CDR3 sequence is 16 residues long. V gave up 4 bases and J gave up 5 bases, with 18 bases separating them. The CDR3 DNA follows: TGTGCCAGCTCACGTCAGGTGGGAGAAAACCACAATGAGCAGTTCTTC. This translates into CASSRQVGENHNEQFF. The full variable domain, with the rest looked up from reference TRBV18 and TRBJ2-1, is NAGVMQNPRHLVRRRGQEARLRCSPMKGHSHVYWYRQLPEEGLKFMVYLQKENIIDESGMPKERFSAEFPKEGPSILRIQQVVRGDSAAYFCASSRQVGENHNEQFFGPGTRLTVL.

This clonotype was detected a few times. CDR3 amino acids: CSVDRLGLAGDEQFF. In nucleotides, the CDR3 is TGCAGCGTTGATCGACTCGGACTAGCGGGCGATGAGCAGTTCTTC. The rearrangement links TRBV29-1 to TRBJ2-1; TRBD2 aligns across 11 bases. The CDR3 loop spans 15 amino acids. The trim removed 3 bases at V and 8 bases at J, leaving 9 bases unmatched. Germline lookup yields CDR1 SQVTM and CDR2 ANQGSEA.

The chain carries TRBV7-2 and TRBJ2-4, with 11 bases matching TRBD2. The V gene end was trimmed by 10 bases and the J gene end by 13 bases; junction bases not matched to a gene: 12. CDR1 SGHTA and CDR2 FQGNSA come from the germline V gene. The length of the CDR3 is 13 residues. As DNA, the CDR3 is TGTGCCACCTCGACTAGCGGGATCGTTGAGCAGTACTTC. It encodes CATSTSGIVEQYF.

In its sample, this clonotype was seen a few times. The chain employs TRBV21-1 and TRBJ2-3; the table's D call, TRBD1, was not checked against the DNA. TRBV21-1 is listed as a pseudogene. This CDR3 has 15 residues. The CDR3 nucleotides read TGTGCCAGCAGCAAAGAAAAGGGCGGCACAGATACGCAGTATTTT. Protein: CASSKEKGGTDTQYF.

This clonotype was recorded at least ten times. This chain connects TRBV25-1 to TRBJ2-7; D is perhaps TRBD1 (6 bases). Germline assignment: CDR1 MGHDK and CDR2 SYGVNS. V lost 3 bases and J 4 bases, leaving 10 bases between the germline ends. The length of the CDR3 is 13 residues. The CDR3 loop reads CASSDRGRYEQYF. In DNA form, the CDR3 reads TGTGCCAGCAGTGACAGGGGAAGGTACGAGCAGTACTTC.

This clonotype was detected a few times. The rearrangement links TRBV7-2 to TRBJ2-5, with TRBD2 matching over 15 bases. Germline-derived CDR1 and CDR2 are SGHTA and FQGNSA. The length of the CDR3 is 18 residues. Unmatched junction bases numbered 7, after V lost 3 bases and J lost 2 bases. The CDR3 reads CASSFGLAGGRVQETQYF. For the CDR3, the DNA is TGTGCCAGCAGCTTCGGACTAGCGGGGGGGCGGGTTCAAGAGACCCAGTACTTC.

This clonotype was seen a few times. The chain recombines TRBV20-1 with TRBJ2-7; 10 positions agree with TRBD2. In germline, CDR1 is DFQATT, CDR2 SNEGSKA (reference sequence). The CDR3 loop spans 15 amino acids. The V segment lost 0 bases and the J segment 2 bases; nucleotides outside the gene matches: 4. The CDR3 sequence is CSAREASGGPYEQYF. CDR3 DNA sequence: TGCAGTGCTAGAGAGGCTAGCGGGGGCCCCTACGAGCAGTACTTC.

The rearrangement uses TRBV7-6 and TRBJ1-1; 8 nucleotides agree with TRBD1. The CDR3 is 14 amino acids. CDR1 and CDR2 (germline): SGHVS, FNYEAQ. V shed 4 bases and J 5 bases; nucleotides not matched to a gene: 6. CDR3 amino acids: CASSSGQGWTEAFF. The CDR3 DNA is TGTGCCAGCAGCTCCGGACAGGGCTGGACTGAAGCTTTCTTT. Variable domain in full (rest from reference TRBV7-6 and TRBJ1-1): GAGVSQSPRYKVTKRGQDVALRCDPISGHVSLYWYRQALGQGPEFLTYFNYEAQQDKSGLPNDRFSAERPEGSISTLTIQRTEQRDSAMYRCASSSGQGWTEAFFGQGTRLTVV.